These 18 T cell receptor beta chains share one sample of origin, sequenced in a study of cytomegalovirus exposure and HLA in healthy donors. PCR used 60 Vbeta primers and 13 Jbeta primers. This table comes from immunoSEQ multiplex PCR, and its TCRdb copy is limited to in-frame clones, with some not included. The data show roughly 200,000 clones, with 75% to 85% seen just once and roughly 2.5% held by the top ten. Sequencing was performed on PBMCs. The receptor set was obtained from a woman aged 40 to 49 in good health and CMV-seronegative.

The V call is TRBV9, the J call TRBJ2-2; TRBD2 is a possible D gene (6 bases). From germline, CDR1 is SGDLS and CDR2 YYNGEE. V was trimmed by 0 bases and J by 11 bases, leaving 17 bases between them. The CDR3 has 15 residues. CDR3 loop: CASSVDPTRLSELFF. CDR3 nucleotides: TGTGCCAGCAGCGTAGATCCGACTAGATTGTCCGAGCTGTTTTTT.

This clone was recorded once. This chain links TRBV27 with TRBJ1-4, with 8 bases identical to TRBD1. V dropped 5 bases and J dropped 7; count of bases not matched to a gene: 12. There are 16 residues in the CDR3. Germline CDR1 and CDR2: MNHEY and SMNVEV (reference sequence). The CDR3 loop reads CASSLDPGGSSEKLFF. The CDR3 DNA reads as TGTGCCAGCAGTCTGGACCCAGGGGGCTCGAGTGAAAAACTGTTTTTT. The whole variable domain, remainder taken from reference TRBV27 and TRBJ1-4, is EAQVTQNPRYLITVTGKKLTVTCSQNMNHEYMSWYRQDPGLGLRQIYYSMNVEVTDKGDVPEGYKVSRKEKRNFPLILESPSPNQTSLYFCASSLDPGGSSEKLFFGSGTQLSVL.

The chain recombines TRBV7-3 with TRBJ2-6, with D possibly TRBD1 on 5 matching bases. This CDR3 comprises 15 residues. Trimming shortened V by 4 bases and J by 0 bases, and 7 bases separated the two germline ends. Germline CDR1 and CDR2: SGHTA and FQGTGA. The CDR3 coding sequence is TGTGCCAGCAGCTCCAGGGACTCTGGGGCCAACGTCCTGACTTTC. Its protein is CASSSRDSGANVLTF.

A single count supports this clone. The chain uses TRBV5-4 and TRBJ2-7; D perhaps matches TRBD2 (5 bases). This CDR3 region has 12 residues. With 4 bases removed from V and 7 bases from J, the gap between germline ends came to 12 bases. In germline, CDR1 is SGHNT, CDR2 YYREEE (reference sequence). CDR3 sequence reads: CASSVPSGEQYF. The CDR3 DNA reads TGTGCCAGCAGCGTCCCCTCGGGGGAGCAGTACTTC.

CDR3 DNA: TGTGCCAGCAGTCTTCCCGATGAAAAACTGTTTTTT. Its translation is CASSLPDEKLFF. This sequence joins TRBV6-1 and TRBJ1-4; D gene unclear. Trimming took 5 bases from V and 6 from J, leaving 7 bases between them. This CDR3 spans 12 amino acids. CDR1 and CDR2 (germline): MNHNS, SASEGT.

As for this clone: The same CDR3 arises from other DNA sequences in this sample as well. The rearrangement joins TRBV7-9 to TRBJ2-7; 11 bases match TRBD2. The CDR3 loop spans 15 amino acids. Germline CDR1 reads SEHNR; CDR2 reads FQNEAQ (reference sequence). V gave up 5 bases and J gave up 4 bases; unmatched junction bases: 7. The CDR3 coding sequence is TGTGCCAGCAGCCCTCGACTAGCGGGATCGTACGAGCAGTACTTC. This gives the protein CASSPRLAGSYEQYF.

Note on this clone: Other nucleotide sequences from this sample produce the same CDR3. The genes are TRBV5-1 and TRBJ2-3; tentatively, D is TRBD1 (5 bases). V was shortened by 0 bases and J by 2 bases, with 7 bases between the two germline ends. Germline CDR1 SGHRS, CDR2 YFSETQ. This CDR3 has 14 amino acids. The CDR3 nucleotides read TGCGCCAGCAGCTTGGGACAGAACACAGATACGCAGTATTTT. Its protein product is CASSLGQNTDTQYF.

This clone was observed a single time. The chain recombines TRBV25-1 with TRBJ1-2; TRBD1 might be the D (5 bases). The CDR3 covers 13 residues. Germline V lookup: CDR1 MGHDK, CDR2 SYGVNS. Trimming cost V 10 bases and J 4 bases, with 16 bases left between them. DNA for the CDR3: TGTGCCACACTCGACAGAGACTCCTATGGCTACACCTTC. It is translated as CATLDRDSYGYTF.

The sample holds one count of this clone. This sequence joins TRBV30 and TRBJ2-7, with D tentatively TRBD1 (5 bases). The CDR3 is made up of 14 amino acids. Trimming stripped 1 base from V and 4 bases from J, with 14 bases between. The germline V gene has CDR1 GTSNPN and CDR2 SVGIG (reference sequence). The DNA for the CDR3 is TGTGCCTGGAGTGCCCCGCAGGGATGGTACGAGCAGTACTTC. Protein: CAWSAPQGWYEQYF.

V and J are TRBV6-6 and TRBJ2-7; 7 bases match TRBD2. The junction had 8 bases not matched to a gene; V was cut back by 6 bases and J by 3 bases. Looked up from germline, CDR1 is MNHNY and CDR2 is SVGAGI (reference sequence). This CDR3 contains 14 residues. The CDR3 loop is CASSRSGGGYEQYF. Here the CDR3 DNA reads TGTGCCAGCAGCCGATCCGGCGGGGGCTACGAGCAGTACTTC.

V usage is TRBV7-3 and J usage is TRBJ1-2; maybe TRBD1 (6 bases). Trimming pared 4 bases from V and 2 bases from J, leaving 17 bases between. The CDR3 is 16 amino acids. Germline assignment: CDR1 SGHTA and CDR2 FQGTGA. This CDR3 is CASSSGGQAQNYGYTF. The CDR3 DNA is TGTGCCAGCAGCTCGGGGGGGCAGGCTCAAAACTATGGCTACACCTTC.

This clone was recorded once. This rearrangement joins TRBV18 to TRBJ1-4, with unresolved D. The V gene's germline CDR1 is KGHSH and CDR2 LQKENI. V shed 2 bases and J shed 10 bases, with 11 bases lying between them. This CDR3 spans 13 amino acids. The CDR3 sequence: CASSPALEGKLFF. The CDR3 nucleotides read TGTGCCAGCTCACCAGCCCTAGAAGGAAAACTGTTTTTT.

This clone showed up just once. The chain joins TRBV2 to TRBJ2-5, with 7 bases matching TRBD2. V was clipped by 10 bases and J by 0 bases; unmatched bases: 5. This CDR3 comprises 13 residues. The germline gives CDR1 SNHLY, CDR2 FYNNEI. CDR3 in DNA: TGTGCCACCTATAGCGGGTACCAAGAGACCCAGTACTTC. Translating it yields CATYSGYQETQYF.

J is TRBJ2-7 and V is TRBV7-2, with D unclear. This CDR3 has 14 amino acids. Germline values: CDR1 SGHTA, CDR2 FQGNSA. V was cut by 2 bases and J by 3 bases, with 11 bases left in between. Here the CDR3 DNA reads TGTGCCAGCAGCTTATACGGAGTTAGCTACGAGCAGTACTTC. It specifies CASSLYGVSYEQYF.

The J gene is TRBJ1-2, the V gene TRBV19; D is unresolved. The CDR3 spans 13 residues. V was cut by 1 base and J by 6 bases, with 9 bases left in between. From germline, CDR1 is LNHDA and CDR2 SQIVND (reference sequence). In DNA form, the CDR3 reads TGTGCCAGTAGTATAGTCTCAGGCGATGGCTACACCTTC. Translated, it gives CASSIVSGDGYTF.

The chain combines TRBV7-8 with TRBJ1-5; 9 nucleotides match TRBD1. Germline CDR1 reads SGHVS; CDR2 reads FQNEAQ. J was trimmed by 7 bases and V by 5 bases; bases with no gene match: 12. The CDR3 is made up of 16 amino acids. The CDR3 protein is CASSKRRTGGRQPQHF. DNA of the CDR3: TGTGCCAGCAGCAAAAGACGAACAGGGGGCCGCCAGCCCCAGCATTTT.

The V gene is TRBV11-2, the J gene TRBJ1-2; 7 nucleotides line up with TRBD1. V was pared by 5 bases and J by 4 bases, with 4 bases of the junction left unmatched. Looked up from germline, CDR1 is SGHAT and CDR2 is FQNNGV. The CDR3 sequence is 13 residues long. CDR3 in amino acids: CASSIQGIYGYTF. In DNA form, the CDR3 reads TGTGCCAGCAGCATACAGGGGATCTATGGCTACACCTTC.

This clone has just a few counts. The gene calls are TRBV15 and TRBJ2-5, with TRBD2 matching 10 bases. This CDR3 spans 15 amino acids. The germline CDR1 and CDR2 sequences are LNHNV and YYDKDF (reference sequence). The V segment lost 0 bases and the J segment 4 bases; nucleotides outside the gene matches: 2. DNA for the CDR3: TGTGCCACCAGCAGAGAAGCGGGAGGGGGAGAGACCCAGTACTTC. Encoded protein: CATSREAGGGETQYF.